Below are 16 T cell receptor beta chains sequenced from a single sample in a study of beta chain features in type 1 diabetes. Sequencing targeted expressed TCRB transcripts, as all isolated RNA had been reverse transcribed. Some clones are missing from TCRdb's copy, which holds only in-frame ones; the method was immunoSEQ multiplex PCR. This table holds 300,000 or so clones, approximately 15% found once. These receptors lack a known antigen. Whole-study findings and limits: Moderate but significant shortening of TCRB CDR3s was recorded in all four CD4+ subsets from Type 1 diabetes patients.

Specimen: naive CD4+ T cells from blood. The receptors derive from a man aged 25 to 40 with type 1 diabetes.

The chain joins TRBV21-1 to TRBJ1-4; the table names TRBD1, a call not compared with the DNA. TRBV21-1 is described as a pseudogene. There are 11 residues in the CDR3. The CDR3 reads CASRPGRKLFF. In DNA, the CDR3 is TGTGCCAGCAGACCTGGGCGAAAACTGTTTTTT.

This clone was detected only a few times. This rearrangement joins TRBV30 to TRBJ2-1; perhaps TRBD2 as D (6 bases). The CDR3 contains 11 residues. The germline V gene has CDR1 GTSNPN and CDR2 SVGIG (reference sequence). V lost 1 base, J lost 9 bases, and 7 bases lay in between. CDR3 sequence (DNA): TGTGCCTGGAGTGGGGGGGTTGAGCAGTTCTTC. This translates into CAWSGGVEQFF.

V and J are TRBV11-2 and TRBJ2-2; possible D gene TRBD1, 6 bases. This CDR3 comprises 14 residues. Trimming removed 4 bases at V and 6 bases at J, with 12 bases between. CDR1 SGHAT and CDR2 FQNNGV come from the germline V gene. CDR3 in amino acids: CASSSTTGAGELFF. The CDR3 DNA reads TGTGCCAGCAGCTCCACGACAGGCGCCGGGGAGCTGTTTTTT.

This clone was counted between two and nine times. The CDR3 sequence is CASSRDRGLNEQFF. DNA for the CDR3: TGTGCCAGCAGCCGGGACAGGGGGCTCAATGAGCAGTTCTTC. The V call is TRBV7-2, the J call TRBJ2-1, with TRBD1 matching over 12 bases. CDR1 and CDR2 (germline): SGHTA, FQGNSA. The CDR3 is made up of 14 amino acids. The V segment lost 5 bases and the J segment 6 bases; nucleotides outside the gene matches: 2.

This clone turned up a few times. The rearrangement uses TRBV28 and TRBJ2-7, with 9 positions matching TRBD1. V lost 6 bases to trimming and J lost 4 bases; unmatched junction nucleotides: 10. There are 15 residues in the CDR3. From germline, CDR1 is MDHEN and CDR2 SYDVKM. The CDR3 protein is CASSQGLGQGYEQYF. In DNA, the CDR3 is TGTGCCAGCAGCCAAGGGCTGGGACAGGGATACGAGCAGTACTTC. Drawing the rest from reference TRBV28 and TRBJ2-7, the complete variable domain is DVKVTQSSRYLVKRTGEKVFLECVQDMDHENMFWYRQDPGLGLRLIYFSYDVKMKEKGDIPEGYSVSREKKERFSLILESASTNQTSMYLCASSQGLGQGYEQYFGPGTRLTVT.

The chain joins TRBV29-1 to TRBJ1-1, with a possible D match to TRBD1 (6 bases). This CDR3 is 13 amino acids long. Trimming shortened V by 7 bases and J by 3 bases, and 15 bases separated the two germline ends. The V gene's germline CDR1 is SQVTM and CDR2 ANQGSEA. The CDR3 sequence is CSGNTGSDTEAFF. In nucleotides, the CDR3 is TGCAGCGGGAATACAGGGTCGGACACTGAAGCTTTCTTT. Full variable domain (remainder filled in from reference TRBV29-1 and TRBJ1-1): SAVISQKPSRDICQRGTSLTIQCQVDSQVTMMFWYRQQPGQSLTLIATANQGSEATYESGFVIDKFPISRPNLTFSTLTVSNMSPEDSSIYLCSGNTGSDTEAFFGQGTRLTVV.

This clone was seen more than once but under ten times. The CDR3 here is CASSLDGSIGTDTQYF. The CDR3 nucleotides read TGCGCCAGCAGCTTGGACGGGAGTATCGGCACAGATACGCAGTATTTT. The chain uses TRBV5-1 and TRBJ2-3; D possibly corresponds to TRBD2 (6 bases). Germline-derived CDR1 and CDR2 are SGHRS and YFSETQ. The CDR3 has 16 amino acids. V lost 0 bases and J 1 base, leaving 12 bases between the germline ends.

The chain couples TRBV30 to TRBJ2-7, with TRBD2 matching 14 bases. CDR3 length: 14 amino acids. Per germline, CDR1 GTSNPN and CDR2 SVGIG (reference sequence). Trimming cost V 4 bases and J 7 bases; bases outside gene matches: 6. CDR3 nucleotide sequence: TGTGCCTGGAACGGACTAGCGGGAGGAGGTGAGCAGTACTTC. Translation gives CAWNGLAGGGEQYF.

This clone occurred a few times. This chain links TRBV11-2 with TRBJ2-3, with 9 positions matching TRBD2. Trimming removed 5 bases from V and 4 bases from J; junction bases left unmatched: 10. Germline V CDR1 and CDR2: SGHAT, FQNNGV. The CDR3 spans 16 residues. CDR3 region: CASSRTSATIADTQYF. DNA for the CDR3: TGTGCCAGCAGCCGGACTAGCGCTACGATCGCAGATACGCAGTATTTT.

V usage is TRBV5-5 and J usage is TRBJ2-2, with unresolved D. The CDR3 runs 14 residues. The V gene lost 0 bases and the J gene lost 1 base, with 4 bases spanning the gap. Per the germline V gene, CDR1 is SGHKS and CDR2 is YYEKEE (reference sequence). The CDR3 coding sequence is TGTGCCAGCAGCTTGGACAGGAACACCGGGGAGCTGTTTTTT. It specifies CASSLDRNTGELFF.

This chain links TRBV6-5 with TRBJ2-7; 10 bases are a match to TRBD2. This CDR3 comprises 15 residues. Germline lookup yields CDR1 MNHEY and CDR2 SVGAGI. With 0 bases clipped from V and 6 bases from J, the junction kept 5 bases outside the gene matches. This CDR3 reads CASSYSLAGVGEQYF. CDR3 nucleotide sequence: TGTGCCAGCAGTTACTCCCTAGCGGGAGTTGGCGAGCAGTACTTC.

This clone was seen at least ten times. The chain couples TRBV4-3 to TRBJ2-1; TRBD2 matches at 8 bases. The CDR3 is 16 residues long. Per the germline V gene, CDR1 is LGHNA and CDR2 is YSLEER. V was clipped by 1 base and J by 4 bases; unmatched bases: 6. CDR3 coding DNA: TGCGCCAGCAGCCAAGTGTTAGCGGGGAGGTACAATGAGCAGTTCTTC. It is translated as CASSQVLAGRYNEQFF.

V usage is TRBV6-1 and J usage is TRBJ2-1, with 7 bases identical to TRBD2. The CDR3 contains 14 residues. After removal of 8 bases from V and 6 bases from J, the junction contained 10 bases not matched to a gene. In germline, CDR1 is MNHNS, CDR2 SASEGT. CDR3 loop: CASGRLASFNEQFF. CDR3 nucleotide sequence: TGTGCCAGCGGACGACTAGCATCATTCAATGAGCAGTTCTTC.

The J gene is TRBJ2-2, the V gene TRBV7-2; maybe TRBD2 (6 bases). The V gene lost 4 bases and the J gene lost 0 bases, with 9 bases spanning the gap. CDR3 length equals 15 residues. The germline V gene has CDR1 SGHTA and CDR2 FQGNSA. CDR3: CASSSSSANTGELFF. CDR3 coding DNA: TGTGCCAGCAGCTCTTCTAGCGCGAACACCGGGGAGCTGTTTTTT.

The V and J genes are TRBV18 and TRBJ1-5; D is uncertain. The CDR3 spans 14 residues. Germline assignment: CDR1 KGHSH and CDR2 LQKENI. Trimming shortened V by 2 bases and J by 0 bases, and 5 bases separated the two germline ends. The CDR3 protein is CASSPSDSNQPQHF. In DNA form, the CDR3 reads TGTGCCAGCTCACCAAGCGATAGCAATCAGCCCCAGCATTTT.

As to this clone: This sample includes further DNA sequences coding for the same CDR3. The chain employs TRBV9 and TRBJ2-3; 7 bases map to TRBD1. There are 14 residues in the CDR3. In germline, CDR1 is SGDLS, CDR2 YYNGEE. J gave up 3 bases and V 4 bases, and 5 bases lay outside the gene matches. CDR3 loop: CASSTRTGTDTQYF. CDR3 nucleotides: TGTGCCAGCAGCACCCGGACAGGAACAGATACGCAGTATTTT. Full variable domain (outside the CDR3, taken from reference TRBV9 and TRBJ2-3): DSGVTQTPKHLITATGQRVTLRCSPRSGDLSVYWYQQSLDQGLQFLIQYYNGEERAKGNILERFSAQQFPDLHSELNLSSLELGDSALYFCASSTRTGTDTQYFGPGTRLTVL.